The rows below give T cell receptor beta chains drawn from one sample of a study of graft-versus-host responses after intestinal transplantation. The assay was immunoSEQ multiplex PCR, and TCRdb's table has in-frame clones only and misses some. The table lists approximately 16,000 clones, approximately 88% of them singletons. The input for sequencing was PBMCs, taken approximately 15 weeks after intestinal transplant. The receptors stem from a human patient who received an intestinal transplant, so some T cells may come from the graft donor. Both conserved end residues are part of each CDR3. A D gene is named only where the DNA matches it firmly. Size is omitted from some rows. Given values are once, few, many or a class for expanded clones.

cdr3_nt	cdr3_aa	clone_size	d_call	v_call	j_call
TGTGCCAGCAGTGCGCCTCCGGGACAGGGGCTGAGAACTGAAGCTTTCTTT	CASSAPPGQGLRTEAFF	.	TRBD1	TRBV6-1	TRBJ1-1
TGTGCCAGCAGCCCTCCAGAGGACACTGAAGCTTTCTTT	CASSPPEDTEAFF	.	.	TRBV11-3	TRBJ1-1
TGTGCCTGGAGTCCCGGACCTGGCAATCAGCCCCAGCATTTT	CAWSPGPGNQPQHF	.	.	TRBV30	TRBJ1-5
TGCGCCAGCAGCTTGACAGGGGGAAGCAATCAGCCCCAGCATTTT	CASSLTGGSNQPQHF	.	TRBD1	TRBV5-1	TRBJ1-5
TGTGCCAGCAGTGAAGCTATGGCGTCCGCGGGCTATGGCTACACCTTC	CASSEAMASAGYGYTF	.	.	TRBV6-1	TRBJ1-2
TGTGCCAGCAGTGGATCGGCCATGGATGAAAAACTGTTTTTT	CASSGSAMDEKLFF	.	.	TRBV6-6	TRBJ1-4
TGTGCCAGCGGAACCGGGACAGGGACCCGGCATTTT	CASGTGTGTRHF	.	TRBD1	TRBV28	TRBJ1-5
TGTGCCAGCAGTCCGCGGGGGGGGGCCTATGGCTACACCTTC	CASSPRGGAYGYTF	.	.	TRBV6-5	TRBJ1-2
TGTGCCAGCAGCTCCGACAGGGGGATGAACACTGAAGCTTTCTTT	CASSSDRGMNTEAFF	once	TRBD1	TRBV28	TRBJ1-1
TGTGCCAGCAGCGTAGATCCTAGCGGGACCACCGGGGAGCTGTTTTTT	CASSVDPSGTTGELFF	once	TRBD2	TRBV9	TRBJ2-2
TGCGCCAGCAGCCAAGGGGACTACGCGAACACCGGGGAGCTGTTTTTT	CASSQGDYANTGELFF	.	TRBD2	TRBV4-3	TRBJ2-2
TGTGCCAGTAGTATAACAGGGGGGAACACTGAAGCTTTCTTT	CASSITGGNTEAFF	.	TRBD1	TRBV19	TRBJ1-1
TGTGCCAGCAGCTTAGTTGACGGGAGCAGGGAGTTCTTC	CASSLVDGSREFF	.	.	TRBV7-2	TRBJ2-1
TGCGCCAGCAGCCAAGATCGTCTAGCGGGAGGCACCGGGGAGCTGTTTTTT	CASSQDRLAGGTGELFF	.	TRBD2	TRBV4-3	TRBJ2-2
TGCGCCAGCAGCTTACCCGTGGGGGACTTTTCCTCCTACGAGCAGTACTTC	CASSLPVGDFSSYEQYF	.	.	TRBV5-1	TRBJ2-7
TGTGCCAGCAGCCCATCCGGGGCAGTAAAAAACATTCAGTACTTC	CASSPSGAVKNIQYF	.	.	TRBV5-4	TRBJ2-4
TGTGCCAGCAGCCCCCTTGGGGATGCAACTAATGAAAAACTGTTTTTT	CASSPLGDATNEKLFF	.	.	TRBV11-2	TRBJ1-4
TGTGCCAGCAGTCCTGGGACCTACGAGCAGTACTTC	CASSPGTYEQYF	.	.	TRBV7-8	TRBJ2-7
TGTGCCAGCAGCCAAGAATGGGGTAGCGGGAACACTGAGCAGTTCTTC	CASSQEWGSGNTEQFF	.	TRBD2	TRBV4-2	TRBJ2-1
TGTGCCAGCAGCGTATCAGCGGGAGGGGGAGAGACCCAGTACTTC	CASSVSAGGGETQYF	.	TRBD2	TRBV9	TRBJ2-5
TGTGCCAGCCGCCGCGGGGGGGATTCACCCCTCCACTTT	CASRRGGDSPLHF	.	.	TRBV25-1	TRBJ1-6
TGTGCCAGCAGTTCCCAAGACCTAGCAGCAACCTACGAGCAGTACTTC	CASSSQDLAATYEQYF	.	.	TRBV28	TRBJ2-7
TGTGCCAGCAGTAACGACAGGGACGGCAATCAGCCCCAGCATTTT	CASSNDRDGNQPQHF	.	TRBD1	TRBV28	TRBJ1-5
TGTGCCAGCAGTTACCTGGGCGAGAACAATCAGCCCCAGCATTTT	CASSYLGENNQPQHF	.	.	TRBV6-6	TRBJ1-5
TGTGCCAGCAGCCCCGGACAGGGTGGGGGCTACACCTTC	CASSPGQGGGYTF	.	TRBD1	TRBV5-4	TRBJ1-2
TGTGCCAGCAGCACTTACGGGACGAACCAAGAGACCCAGTACTTC	CASSTYGTNQETQYF	.	.	TRBV7-2	TRBJ2-5
TGTGCCAGTAGTATAGGACAGGCCAATCAGCCCCAGCATTTT	CASSIGQANQPQHF	.	.	TRBV19	TRBJ1-5
TGTGCCAGCAGTGTGGGACAGGGCAATCAGCCCCAGCATTTT	CASSVGQGNQPQHF	.	TRBD1	TRBV6-1	TRBJ1-5
TGTGCCAGCAGTGAACGGGGAGGAGGGAACACCGGGGAGCTGTTTTTT	CASSERGGGNTGELFF	.	.	TRBV2	TRBJ2-2
TGTGCCAGCAGGACCAGCGGGAGGGCCGGGGAGCAGTTCTTC	CASRTSGRAGEQFF	.	TRBD2	TRBV6-5	TRBJ2-1
TGTGCCAGCACCAGGACTGCGTCGCTAGAGACCCAGTACTTC	CASTRTASLETQYF	.	.	TRBV28	TRBJ2-5
TGTGCCATCCGACTAGCGGGAGAGGATGAGCAGTTCTTC	CAIRLAGEDEQFF	.	TRBD2	TRBV2	TRBJ2-1
TGTGCCTGGGGACTAGCGGGAGGGCCTTGGGAGCAGTACTTC	CAWGLAGGPWEQYF	.	TRBD2	TRBV30	TRBJ2-7
TGTGCCAGCAGCTGGACAGGGAGCGAGCAGTACTTC	CASSWTGSEQYF	large	TRBD1	TRBV27	TRBJ2-7
TGCGCCAGCAGCCAAGTTGGGATCGCCCCTCAAGAGACCCAGTACTTC	CASSQVGIAPQETQYF	.	.	TRBV4-1	TRBJ2-5
TGTGCCACCCAGGAGGCCTACAATGAGCAGTTCTTC	CATQEAYNEQFF	.	.	TRBV6-5	TRBJ2-1
TGTGCCTGGAGTGGAGGGGCGTCCTACGAGCAGTACTTC	CAWSGGASYEQYF	.	.	TRBV30	TRBJ2-7
TGTGCCAGTAGCGGGCTAGCGGGATACAATGAGCAGTTCTTC	CASSGLAGYNEQFF	.	TRBD2	TRBV19	TRBJ2-1
TGTGCCAGCAGTTACTCGGGACTAGCGGGGAGAACCCAGTACTTC	CASSYSGLAGRTQYF	.	TRBD2	TRBV6-5	TRBJ2-5
TGTGCCAGTAGTATAAACCTTGAAGCTTTCTTT	CASSINLEAFF	.	.	TRBV19	TRBJ1-1
TGTGCCAGCAGCGGACGAGACTTCTCTGGAAACACCATATATTTT	CASSGRDFSGNTIYF	once	.	TRBV13	TRBJ1-3
TGTGCCAGCAGCTTAGGAGGGCCGGGCCTTAAAAACATTCAGTACTTC	CASSLGGPGLKNIQYF	once	.	TRBV7-6	TRBJ2-4
TGTGCCAGCAGCTTGTCTAGCGGGAGAACAGATACGCAGTATTTT	CASSLSSGRTDTQYF	.	TRBD2	TRBV7-9	TRBJ2-3
TGCGCCAGCAGCCAAGAACGGACAGGGGGCCTCCCCCCAGATACGCAGTATTTT	CASSQERTGGLPPDTQYF	.	TRBD1	TRBV4-1	TRBJ2-3
TGTGCCAGCAGTTTATTGGGCAGCGCCTCTGGAAACACCATATATTTT	CASSLLGSASGNTIYF	.	.	TRBV28	TRBJ1-3
TGCGCCAGCAGCCGGCAATCACAGGAGACCCAGTACTTC	CASSRQSQETQYF	.	.	TRBV4-1	TRBJ2-5
TGTGCCAGCATCCCGGGGCTAAACACCGGGGAGCTGTTTTTT	CASIPGLNTGELFF	.	.	TRBV6-1	TRBJ2-2
TGTGCCAGCAGACTGAACGAGCAGTACTTC	CASRLNEQYF	.	.	TRBV25-1	TRBJ2-7
TGTGCCAGCAGTGAAGGGGTCCGCGGCTACACCTTC	CASSEGVRGYTF	.	.	TRBV6-1	TRBJ1-2
TGTGCCAGCAGAGTCGGGATGGGCACTGAAGCTTTCTTT	CASRVGMGTEAFF	.	.	TRBV7-3	TRBJ1-1
TGTGCCAGCAGCTTTAGCGCCCCGGCGGGAAATGAGCAGTTCTTC	CASSFSAPAGNEQFF	.	.	TRBV11-2	TRBJ2-1
TGTGCCAGCAGTTTAGCAGCCTCAGGGGGGCCTCAGCCCCAGCATTTT	CASSLAASGGPQPQHF	.	TRBD1	TRBV28	TRBJ1-5
TGTGCCAGCAGCTTAGTGGCAGCGGGACTTAATGAAAAACTGTTTTTT	CASSLVAAGLNEKLFF	.	.	TRBV7-8	TRBJ1-4
TGCAGCGTTGGACGGGGGCAGGACCAAGAGACCCAGTACTTC	CSVGRGQDQETQYF	.	.	TRBV29-1	TRBJ2-5
TGTGCCATCGGGCAGAGGCCAGGGCCCCAGCATTTT	CAIGQRPGPQHF	few	.	TRBV10-3	TRBJ1-5